The 16 T cell receptor beta chains reported below all come from one sample, sequenced in a study of blood T cell repertoires in COVID-19. The protocol was immunoSEQ multiplex PCR, while the TCRdb copy is restricted to in-frame clones and leaves out a portion. The sample lists around 170,000 clones, 84% occurring once. The sample comprised peripheral blood. Receptor source: a man aged 30 to 39 with active or convalescent COVID-19.

The V and J genes are TRBV5-1 and TRBJ2-3, with D unresolved. Per germline, CDR1 SGHRS and CDR2 YFSETQ. The CDR3 consists of 14 residues. The germline V and J ends were trimmed by 0 bases and 0 bases, with 5 bases remaining between them. The CDR3 here is CASSLALSTDTQYF. CDR3 sequence (DNA): TGCGCCAGCAGCTTGGCTCTTAGCACAGATACGCAGTATTTT.

The chain is built from TRBV28 and TRBJ1-2; TRBD1 matches at 9 bases. Germline V CDR1 and CDR2: MDHEN, SYDVKM. This CDR3 is 16 amino acids long. With V trimmed by 6 bases and J by 4 bases, 12 bases remained unmatched. The CDR3 is CASSIGIDRGAYGYTF. The CDR3 DNA reads as TGTGCCAGCAGCATCGGTATCGACAGGGGGGCCTATGGCTACACCTTC.

V and J are TRBV30 and TRBJ1-1; D gene ambiguous. The ends were cut back, 0 bases at V and 4 bases at J, with 12 bases in the middle. Per germline, CDR1 GTSNPN and CDR2 SVGIG (reference sequence). The CDR3 covers 14 residues. CDR3 protein: CAWSVEAKGTEAFF. The DNA of the CDR3 is TGTGCCTGGAGTGTTGAGGCGAAAGGCACTGAAGCTTTCTTT.

The rearrangement joins TRBV7-8 to TRBJ1-5; perhaps TRBD1 as D (5 bases). The CDR3 runs 15 residues. Germline loops: CDR1 SGHVS, CDR2 FQNEAQ. The ends were cut back, 1 base at V and 4 bases at J, with 11 bases in the middle. CDR3 residues: CASSLGTLRNQPQHF. The CDR3, as DNA: TGTGCCAGCAGCTTAGGGACACTTCGAAATCAGCCCCAGCATTTT.

The chain links TRBV6-2 or TRBV6-3 to TRBJ2-7; D might be TRBD2 (6 bases). The CDR3 extends over 12 amino acids. Trimming took 4 bases from V and 5 from J, leaving 9 bases between them. From germline, CDR1 is MNHEY and CDR2 SVGEGT. The CDR3 nucleotides read TGTGCCAGCAGTTGGGCGGGAAACGAGCAGTACTTC. This codes for CASSWAGNEQYF.

This sequence joins TRBV7-8 and TRBJ2-7; TRBD2 is a possible D gene (5 bases). The CDR3 contains 17 residues. V lost 0 bases and J 0 bases, leaving 15 bases between the germline ends. CDR1 and CDR2 from the germline V gene are SGHVS and FQNEAQ. CDR3 coding DNA: TGTGCCAGCAGCTTAGCGAGGGTACTCTTGGTCTCCTACGAGCAGTACTTC. It specifies CASSLARVLLVSYEQYF.

The chain combines TRBV5-6 with TRBJ1-1, with D uncertain. Germline V gene data show CDR1 as SGHDT and CDR2 as YYEEEE. The CDR3 has 12 amino acids. Trimming cost V 2 bases and J 7 bases, with 9 bases left between them. In DNA, the CDR3 is TGTGCCAGCAGCTTATGGGCCAGTGAAGCTTTCTTT. It yields the protein CASSLWASEAFF.

The chain has TRBV24-1 and TRBJ2-5; D is uncertain. Germline values: CDR1 KGHDR, CDR2 SFDVKD. V was cut by 3 bases and J by 7 bases, with 11 bases left in between. This CDR3 region has 13 residues. CDR3 in DNA: TGTGCCACCAGTGATCCGGCAGGTGGGACCCAGTACTTC. Amino acid sequence: CATSDPAGGTQYF.

For the CDR3, the DNA is TGTGCCAGCAGCCTGGGACAGACGAACACTGAAGCTTTCTTT. Translating gives CASSLGQTNTEAFF. The V gene is TRBV6-2 or TRBV6-3, the J gene TRBJ1-1; TRBD1 aligns across 7 bases. With 6 bases clipped from V and 1 base from J, the junction kept 5 bases outside the gene matches. Germline V lookup: CDR1 MNHEY, CDR2 SVGEGT. The CDR3 contains 14 residues.

The chain has TRBV24-1 and TRBJ1-2; 7 bases are shared with TRBD1. Germline lookup yields CDR1 KGHDR and CDR2 SFDVKD. V gave up 4 bases and J gave up 8 bases; unmatched junction bases: 6. CDR3 length: 13 amino acids. CDR3 nucleotides: TGTGCCACCAGTGACCCCGACAGGGAGGGCTACACCTTC. Its protein product is CATSDPDREGYTF.

V usage is TRBV7-9 and J usage is TRBJ2-5; maybe TRBD2 (5 bases). Germline V CDR1 and CDR2: SEHNR, FQNEAQ (reference sequence). The germline V and J ends were trimmed by 6 bases and 2 bases, with 7 bases remaining between them. CDR3 length: 12 amino acids. DNA of the CDR3: TGTGCCAGCAGGACGGGGCAAGAGACCCAGTACTTC. This encodes CASRTGQETQYF. The full variable domain, with the rest looked up from reference TRBV7-9 and TRBJ2-5, is DTGVSQNPRHKITKRGQNVTFRCDPISEHNRLYWYRQTLGQGPEFLTYFQNEAQLEKSRLLSDRFSAERPKGSFSTLEIQRTEQGDSAMYLCASRTGQETQYFGPGTRLLVL.

This sequence joins TRBV30 and TRBJ2-7; a weak D match, TRBD1 (6 bases). CDR3 length: 11 amino acids. Trimming took 2 bases from V and 4 from J, leaving 6 bases between them. Germline V gene lookup returns CDR1 GTSNPN and CDR2 SVGIG (reference sequence). CDR3 sequence (DNA): TGTGCCTGGAGTCAGGGGTACGAGCAGTACTTC. Protein product: CAWSQGYEQYF.

The chain links TRBV7-2 to TRBJ2-7; TRBD2 matches 13 bases. Germline assignment: CDR1 SGHTA and CDR2 FQGNSA. The ends lost 4 bases at V and 6 bases at J; junction bases unmatched: 9. CDR3 length equals 16 residues. CDR3 protein: CASSSRLAGGESEQYF. The CDR3 bases are TGTGCCAGCAGCTCTCGACTAGCGGGGGGAGAATCCGAGCAGTACTTC.

This sequence joins TRBV6-5 and TRBJ2-7, with 8 bases fitting TRBD1. CDR1 and CDR2 from the germline V gene are MNHEY and SVGAGI. V dropped 6 bases and J dropped 5; count of bases not matched to a gene: 3. This CDR3 is 12 amino acids long. CDR3 loop: CASSRQGNEQYF. Written as DNA, the CDR3 is TGTGCCAGCAGCCGACAGGGGAACGAGCAGTACTTC.

Here the CDR3 reads CASSPGGAERTDTQYF. CDR3 nucleotides: TGTGCCAGCAGTCCCGGCGGGGCGGAACGGACAGATACGCAGTATTTT. This chain connects TRBV28 to TRBJ2-3; maybe TRBD2 (6 bases). The CDR3 consists of 16 residues. The germline CDR1 and CDR2 sequences are MDHEN and SYDVKM. The ends were cut back, 5 bases at V and 3 bases at J, with 18 bases in the middle.

The chain couples TRBV4-1 to TRBJ1-1; possible D gene TRBD1, 6 bases. The CDR3 is made up of 14 amino acids. CDR1 MGHRA and CDR2 YSYEKL come from the germline V gene. Trimming stripped 1 base from V and 1 base from J, with 7 bases between. The CDR3 bases are TGCGCCAGCAGCCAAGTAGGGGGGAACACTGAAGCTTTCTTT. Its translation is CASSQVGGNTEAFF.